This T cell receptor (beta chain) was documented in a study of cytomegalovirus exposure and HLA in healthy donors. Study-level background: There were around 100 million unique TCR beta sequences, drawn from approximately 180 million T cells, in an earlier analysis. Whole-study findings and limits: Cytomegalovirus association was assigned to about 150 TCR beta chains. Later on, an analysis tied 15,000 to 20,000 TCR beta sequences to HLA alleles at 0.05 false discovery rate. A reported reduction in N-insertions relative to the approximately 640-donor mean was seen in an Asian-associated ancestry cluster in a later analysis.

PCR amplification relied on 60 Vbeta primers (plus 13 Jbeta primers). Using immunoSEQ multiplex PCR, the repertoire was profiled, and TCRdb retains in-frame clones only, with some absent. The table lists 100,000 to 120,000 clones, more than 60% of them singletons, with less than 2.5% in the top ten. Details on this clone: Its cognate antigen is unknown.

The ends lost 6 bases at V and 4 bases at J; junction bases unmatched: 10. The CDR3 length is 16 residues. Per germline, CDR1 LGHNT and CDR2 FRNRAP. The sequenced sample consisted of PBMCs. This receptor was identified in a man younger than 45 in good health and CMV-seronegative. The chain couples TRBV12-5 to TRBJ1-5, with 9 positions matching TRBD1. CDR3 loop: CASGATGQGGNQPQHF. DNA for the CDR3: TGTGCTAGTGGCGCGACGGGACAGGGAGGTAATCAGCCCCAGCATTTT.